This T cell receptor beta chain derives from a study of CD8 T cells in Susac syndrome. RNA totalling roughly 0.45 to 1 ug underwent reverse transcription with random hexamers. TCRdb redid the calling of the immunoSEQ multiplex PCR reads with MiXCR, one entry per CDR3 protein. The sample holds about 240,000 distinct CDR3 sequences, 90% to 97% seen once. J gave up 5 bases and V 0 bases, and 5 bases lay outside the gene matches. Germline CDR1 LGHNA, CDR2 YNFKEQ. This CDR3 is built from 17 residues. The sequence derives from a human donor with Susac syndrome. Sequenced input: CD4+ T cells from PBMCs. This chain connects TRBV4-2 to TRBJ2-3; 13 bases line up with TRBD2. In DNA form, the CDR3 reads TGTGCCAGCAGCCAAGACGCGACTAGCGGGAGGAAAGATACGCAGTATTTT. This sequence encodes CASSQDATSGRKDTQYF.